The entry below gives a single T cell receptor (beta chain) sequence along with its context. This entry comes from a study of blood T cell repertoires in COVID-19. Study summary: The United States, Italy and Spain were the sources of the acute and convalescent COVID-19 samples. PBMCs, B-cell-depleted T cells, or T cells provided the cDNA or gDNA that made up the material.

Under the authors' procedure: Reference gene primer amplification yielded estimated nucleated cell counts. Some clones are missing from TCRdb's copy, which holds only in-frame ones; the method was immunoSEQ multiplex PCR. The D gene and trimming were derived from the DNA, and the V and J assignments and clone size from that table. This sample has more than 95,000 clones, with 75% to 85% found just once. CDR3 size: 18 residues. The chain has TRBV21-1 and TRBJ2-1; no DNA check was done on the table's D call, TRBD2. TRBV21-1 is a recognized pseudogene. The specimen sequenced was peripheral blood. The TCR originated in a man aged 55-75 years with acute or convalescent COVID-19. The CDR3 bases are TGTGCCAGCAGAGTTTCGGGACTAGCGGGAGGGCCGATATATGAGCAGTTCTTC. This gives the protein CASRVSGLAGGPIYEQFF.